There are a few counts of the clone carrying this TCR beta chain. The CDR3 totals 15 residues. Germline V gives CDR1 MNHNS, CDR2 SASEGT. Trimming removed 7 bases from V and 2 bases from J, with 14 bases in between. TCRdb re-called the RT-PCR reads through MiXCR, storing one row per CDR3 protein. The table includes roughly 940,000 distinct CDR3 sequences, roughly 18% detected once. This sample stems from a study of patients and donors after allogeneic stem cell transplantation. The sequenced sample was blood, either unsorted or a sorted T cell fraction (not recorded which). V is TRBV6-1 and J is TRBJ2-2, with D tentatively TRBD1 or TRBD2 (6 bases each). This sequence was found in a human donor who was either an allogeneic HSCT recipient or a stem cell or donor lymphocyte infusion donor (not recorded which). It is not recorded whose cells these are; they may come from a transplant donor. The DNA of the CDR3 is TGTGCCAGCACCGGGGGCGTCGACAACACCGGGGAGCTGTTTTTT. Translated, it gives CASTGGVDNTGELFF.